Below, one T cell receptor beta chain is given with its context. TCRdb used MiXCR to reprocess the RT-PCR reads, holding one entry per CDR3 protein. This table holds around 480,000 distinct CDR3 sequences, about 15% found once. This record comes from a study of response to subunit inactivated influenza vaccine. The V and J ends lost 6 bases and 0 bases respectively, with 14 bases between them. This CDR3 spans 15 amino acids. The germline CDR1 and CDR2 sequences are ENHRY and SYGVKD. The receptor's source is a man aged 50-75 years who received an inactivated influenza vaccine. This chain joins TRBV10-3 and TRBJ2-5; D might be TRBD1 (6 bases). Sequencing was performed on CD4+ T cells sorted from PBMCs, taken roughly 24 months after vaccination. The CDR3 sequence: CAISPGTSYQETQYF. DNA of the CDR3: TGTGCCATCAGCCCCGGGACATCGTACCAAGAGACCCAGTACTTC.